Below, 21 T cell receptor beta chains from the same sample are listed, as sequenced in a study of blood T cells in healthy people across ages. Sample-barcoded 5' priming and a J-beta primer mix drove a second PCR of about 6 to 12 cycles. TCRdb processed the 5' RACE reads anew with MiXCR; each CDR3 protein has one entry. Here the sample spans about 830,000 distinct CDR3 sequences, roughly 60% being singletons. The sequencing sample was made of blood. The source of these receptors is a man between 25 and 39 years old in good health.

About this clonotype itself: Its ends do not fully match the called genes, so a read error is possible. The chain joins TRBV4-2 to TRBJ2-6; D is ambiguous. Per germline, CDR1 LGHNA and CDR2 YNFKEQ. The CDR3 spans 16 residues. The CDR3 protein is CVSSQDLSSGANVLTF. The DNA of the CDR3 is TGTGTCAGCAGCCAAGATCTGAGCTCTGGGGCCAACGTCCTGACTTTC.

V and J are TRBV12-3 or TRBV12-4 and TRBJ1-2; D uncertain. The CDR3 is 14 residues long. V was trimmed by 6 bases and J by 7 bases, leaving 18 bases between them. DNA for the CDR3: TGTGCCAGCAGCCCGGCGGAGTCTCTTACTGGCTACACCTTC. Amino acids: CASSPAESLTGYTF.

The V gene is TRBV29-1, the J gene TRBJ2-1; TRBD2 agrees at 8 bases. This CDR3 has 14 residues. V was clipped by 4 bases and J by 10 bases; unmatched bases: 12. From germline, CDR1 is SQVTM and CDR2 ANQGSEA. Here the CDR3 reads CSVAGTRLEGEQFF. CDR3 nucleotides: TGCAGCGTTGCCGGGACTAGGCTTGAGGGGGAGCAGTTCTTC.

CDR3 coding DNA: TGTGCCAGCAGCGCCGGGGGCTCCTATGTCGGCACTGAAGCTTTCTTT. Its protein is CASSAGGSYVGTEAFF. This chain joins TRBV9 and TRBJ1-1; TRBD1 is a possible D gene (6 bases). The CDR3 has 16 amino acids. The germline gives CDR1 SGDLS, CDR2 YYNGEE. The V end was cut by 3 bases, the J end by 4 bases, with 19 bases between.

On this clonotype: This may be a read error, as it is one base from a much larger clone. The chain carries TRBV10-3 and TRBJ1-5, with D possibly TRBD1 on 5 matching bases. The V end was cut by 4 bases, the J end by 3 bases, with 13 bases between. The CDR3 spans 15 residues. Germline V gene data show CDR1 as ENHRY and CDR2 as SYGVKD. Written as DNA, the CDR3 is TGTGCCATCAGTGGGTCTCAGACAGACAATCAGCCCCAGCATTTT. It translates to CAISGSQTDNQPQHF.

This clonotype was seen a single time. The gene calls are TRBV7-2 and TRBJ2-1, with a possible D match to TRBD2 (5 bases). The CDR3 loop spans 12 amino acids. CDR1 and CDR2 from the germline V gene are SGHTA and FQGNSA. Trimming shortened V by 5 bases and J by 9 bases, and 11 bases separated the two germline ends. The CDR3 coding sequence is TGTGCCAGCAGCCCTAGCAATCGTGAGCAGTTCTTC. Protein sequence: CASSPSNREQFF.

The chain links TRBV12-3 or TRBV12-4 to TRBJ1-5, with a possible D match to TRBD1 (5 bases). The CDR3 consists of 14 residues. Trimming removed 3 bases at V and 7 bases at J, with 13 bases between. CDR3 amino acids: CASSLGPQEQPQHF. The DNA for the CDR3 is TGTGCCAGCAGTTTGGGACCGCAGGAACAGCCCCAGCATTTT.

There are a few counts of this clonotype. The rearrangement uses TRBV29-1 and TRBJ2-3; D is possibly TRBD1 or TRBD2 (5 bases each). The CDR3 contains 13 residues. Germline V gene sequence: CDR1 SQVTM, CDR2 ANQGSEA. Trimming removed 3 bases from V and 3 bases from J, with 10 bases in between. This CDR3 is CSVEGDPTDTQYF. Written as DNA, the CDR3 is TGCAGCGTTGAGGGGGATCCGACAGATACGCAGTATTTT.

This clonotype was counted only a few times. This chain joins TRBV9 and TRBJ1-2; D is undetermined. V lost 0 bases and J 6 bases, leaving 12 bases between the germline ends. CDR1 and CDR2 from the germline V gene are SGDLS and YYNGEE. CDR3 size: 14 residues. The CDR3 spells CASSVGQDPDGYTF. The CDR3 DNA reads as TGTGCCAGCAGCGTAGGGCAGGACCCAGATGGCTACACCTTC.

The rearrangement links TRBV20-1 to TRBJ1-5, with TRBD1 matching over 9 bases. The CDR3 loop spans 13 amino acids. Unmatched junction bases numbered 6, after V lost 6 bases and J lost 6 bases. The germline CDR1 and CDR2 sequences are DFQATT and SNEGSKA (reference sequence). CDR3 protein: CSAPTGGFQPQHF. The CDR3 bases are TGCAGTGCACCTACAGGGGGCTTTCAGCCCCAGCATTTT.

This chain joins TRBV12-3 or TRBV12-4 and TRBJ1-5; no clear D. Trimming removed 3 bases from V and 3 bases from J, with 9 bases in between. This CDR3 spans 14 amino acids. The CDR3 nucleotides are TGTGCCAGCAGTTTGCGGACGGTCAATCAGCCCCAGCATTTT. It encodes CASSLRTVNQPQHF.

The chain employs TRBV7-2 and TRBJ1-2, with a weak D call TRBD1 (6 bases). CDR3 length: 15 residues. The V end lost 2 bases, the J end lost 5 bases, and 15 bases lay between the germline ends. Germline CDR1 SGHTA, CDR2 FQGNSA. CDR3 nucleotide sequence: TGTGCCAGCAGCTTATACCCCGGACAGCAATATGGCTACACCTTC. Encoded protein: CASSLYPGQQYGYTF.

Written as DNA, the CDR3 is TGCAGCGTTGTGGGGGTTGCGAGGAATGAGCAGTTCTTC. The encoded protein is CSVVGVARNEQFF. The rearrangement links TRBV29-1 to TRBJ2-1; D possibly uses TRBD1 or TRBD2 (5 bases each). V was cut by 4 bases and J by 7 bases, with 14 bases left in between. The CDR3 covers 13 residues. The V gene's germline CDR1 is SQVTM and CDR2 ANQGSEA.

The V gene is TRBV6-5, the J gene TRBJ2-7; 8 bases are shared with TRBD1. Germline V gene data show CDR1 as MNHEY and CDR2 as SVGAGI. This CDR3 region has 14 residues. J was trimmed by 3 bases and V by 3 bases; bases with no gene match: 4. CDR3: CASSYTTGDYEQYF. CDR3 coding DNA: TGTGCCAGCAGTTATACGACAGGGGACTACGAGCAGTACTTC.

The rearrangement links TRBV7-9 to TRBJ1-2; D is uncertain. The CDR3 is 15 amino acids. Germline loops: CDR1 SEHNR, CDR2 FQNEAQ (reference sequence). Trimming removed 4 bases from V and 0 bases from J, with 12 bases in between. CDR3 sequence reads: CASSSLVGTNYGYTF. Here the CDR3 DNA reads TGTGCCAGCAGCTCTCTCGTAGGGACTAACTATGGCTACACCTTC.

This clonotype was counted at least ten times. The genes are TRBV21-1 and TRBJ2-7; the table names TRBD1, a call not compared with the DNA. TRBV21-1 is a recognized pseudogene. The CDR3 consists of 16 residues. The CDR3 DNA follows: TGTGCCAGCAGCAAAGAAGCGGCGACAGGATACTACGAGCAGTACTTC. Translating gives CASSKEAATGYYEQYF.

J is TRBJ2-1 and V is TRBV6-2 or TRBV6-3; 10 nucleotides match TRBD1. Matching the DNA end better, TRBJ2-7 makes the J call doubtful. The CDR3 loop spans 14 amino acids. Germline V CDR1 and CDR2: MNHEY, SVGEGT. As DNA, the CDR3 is TGTGCCAGCCAGGACAGGGGGGTCTCCTACGAGCAGTACTTC. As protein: CASQDRGVSYEQYF.

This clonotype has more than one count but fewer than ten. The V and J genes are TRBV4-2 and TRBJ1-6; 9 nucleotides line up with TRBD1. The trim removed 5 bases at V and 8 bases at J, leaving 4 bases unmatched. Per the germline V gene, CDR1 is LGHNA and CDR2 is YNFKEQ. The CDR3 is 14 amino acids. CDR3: CASSGTGWDSPLHF. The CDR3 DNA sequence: TGTGCCAGCAGCGGGACAGGGTGGGATTCACCCCTCCACTTT.

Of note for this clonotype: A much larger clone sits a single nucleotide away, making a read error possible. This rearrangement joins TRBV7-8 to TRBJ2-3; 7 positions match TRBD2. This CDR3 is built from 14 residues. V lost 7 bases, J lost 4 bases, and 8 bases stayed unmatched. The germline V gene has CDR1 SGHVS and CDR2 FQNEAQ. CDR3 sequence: CASTALGGADTQYF. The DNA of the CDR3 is TGTGCCAGCACCGCCCTTGGGGGGGCAGATACGCAGTATTTT.

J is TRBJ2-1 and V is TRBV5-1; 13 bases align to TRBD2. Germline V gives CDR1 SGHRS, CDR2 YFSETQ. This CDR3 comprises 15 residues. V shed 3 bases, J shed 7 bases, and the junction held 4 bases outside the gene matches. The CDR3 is CASSSGLAGKNEQFF. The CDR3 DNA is TGCGCCAGCAGCTCGGGACTAGCGGGGAAAAATGAGCAGTTCTTC.

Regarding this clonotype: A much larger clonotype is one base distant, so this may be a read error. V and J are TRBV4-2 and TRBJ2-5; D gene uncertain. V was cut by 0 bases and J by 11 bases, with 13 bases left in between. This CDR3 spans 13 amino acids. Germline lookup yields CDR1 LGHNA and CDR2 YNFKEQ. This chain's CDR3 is CASSQDDRGEQYF. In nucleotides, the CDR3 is TGTGCCAGCAGCCAAGATGATCGTGGTGAGCAGTACTTC.